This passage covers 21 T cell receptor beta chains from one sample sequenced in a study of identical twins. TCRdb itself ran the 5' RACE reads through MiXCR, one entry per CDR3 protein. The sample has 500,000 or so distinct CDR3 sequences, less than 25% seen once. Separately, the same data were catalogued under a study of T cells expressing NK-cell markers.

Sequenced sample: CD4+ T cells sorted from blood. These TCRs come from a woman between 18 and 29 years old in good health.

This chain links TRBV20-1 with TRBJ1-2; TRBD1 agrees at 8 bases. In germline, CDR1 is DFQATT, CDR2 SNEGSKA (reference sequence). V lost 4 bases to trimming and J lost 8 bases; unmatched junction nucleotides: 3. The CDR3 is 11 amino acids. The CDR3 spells CSANRGVGYTF. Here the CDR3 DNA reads TGCAGTGCTAACAGGGGGGTCGGCTACACCTTC.

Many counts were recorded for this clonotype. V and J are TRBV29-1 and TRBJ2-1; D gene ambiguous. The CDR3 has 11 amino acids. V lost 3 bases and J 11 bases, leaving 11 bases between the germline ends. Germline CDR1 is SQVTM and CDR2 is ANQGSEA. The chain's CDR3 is CSVDSSPKQFF. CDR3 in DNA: TGCAGCGTTGACAGCTCACCCAAGCAGTTCTTC.

CDR3 amino acids: CASSKEAGQETQYF. CDR3 in DNA: TGTGCCAGCAGCAAAGAGGCGGGTCAAGAGACCCAGTACTTC. This chain joins TRBV11-3 and TRBJ2-5, with a tentative D call TRBD2 (5 bases). The V and J ends lost 5 bases and 2 bases respectively, with 12 bases between them. Germline V gene sequence: CDR1 SGHNT, CDR2 YENEEA. The CDR3 runs to 14 residues.

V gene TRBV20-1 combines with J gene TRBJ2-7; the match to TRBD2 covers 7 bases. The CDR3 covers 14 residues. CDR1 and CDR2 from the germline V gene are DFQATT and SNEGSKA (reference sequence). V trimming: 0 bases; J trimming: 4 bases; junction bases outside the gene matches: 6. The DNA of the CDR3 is TGCAGTGCTAGAGATCCTAGCGGACGATACGAGCAGTACTTC. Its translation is CSARDPSGRYEQYF.

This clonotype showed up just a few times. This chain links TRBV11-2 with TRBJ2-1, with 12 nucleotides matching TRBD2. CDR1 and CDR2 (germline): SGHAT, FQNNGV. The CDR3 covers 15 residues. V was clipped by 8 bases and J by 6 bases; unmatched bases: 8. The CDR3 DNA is TGTGCCAGCTCTCCCCTAGCGGGGGGGCGCAATGAGCAGTTCTTC. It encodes CASSPLAGGRNEQFF.

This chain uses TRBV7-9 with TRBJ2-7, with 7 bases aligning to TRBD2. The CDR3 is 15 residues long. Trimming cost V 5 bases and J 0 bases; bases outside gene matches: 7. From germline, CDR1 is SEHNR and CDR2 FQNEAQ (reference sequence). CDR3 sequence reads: CASSPDRLASYEQYF. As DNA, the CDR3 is TGTGCCAGCAGCCCCGACAGACTAGCCTCCTACGAGCAGTACTTC. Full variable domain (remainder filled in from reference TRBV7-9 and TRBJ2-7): DTGVSQNPRHKITKRGQNVTFRCDPISEHNRLYWYRQTLGQGPEFLTYFQNEAQLEKSRLLSDRFSAERPKGSFSTLEIQRTEQGDSAMYLCASSPDRLASYEQYFGPGTRLTVT.

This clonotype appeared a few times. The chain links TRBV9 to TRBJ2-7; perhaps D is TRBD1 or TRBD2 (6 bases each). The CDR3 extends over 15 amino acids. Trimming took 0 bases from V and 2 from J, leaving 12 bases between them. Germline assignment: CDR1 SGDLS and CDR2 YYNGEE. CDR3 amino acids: CASSVGGGNPYEQYF. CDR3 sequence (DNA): TGTGCCAGCAGCGTAGGAGGGGGGAATCCCTACGAGCAGTACTTC.

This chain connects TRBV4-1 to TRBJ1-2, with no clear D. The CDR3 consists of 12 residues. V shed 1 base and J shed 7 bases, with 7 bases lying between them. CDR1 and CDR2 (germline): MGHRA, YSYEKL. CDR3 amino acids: CASSQGFSGYTF. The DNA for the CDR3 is TGCGCCAGCAGCCAAGGGTTCAGTGGCTACACCTTC.

The CDR3 DNA reads TGTGCCAGCAGTGGTGGAGGGGAGCTCGAGCAGTACTTC. Residues: CASSGGGELEQYF. This sequence joins TRBV25-1 and TRBJ2-7; maybe TRBD2 (6 bases). In germline, CDR1 is MGHDK, CDR2 SYGVNS. The CDR3 has 13 residues. V was shortened by 4 bases and J by 6 bases, with 13 bases between the two germline ends.

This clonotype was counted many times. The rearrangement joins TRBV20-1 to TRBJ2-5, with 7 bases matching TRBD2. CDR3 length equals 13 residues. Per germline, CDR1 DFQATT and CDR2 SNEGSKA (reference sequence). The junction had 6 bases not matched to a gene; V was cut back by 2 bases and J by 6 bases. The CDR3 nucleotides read TGCAGTGCTAGAAGACTAGCTGAGAAGACCCAGTACTTC. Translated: CSARRLAEKTQYF.

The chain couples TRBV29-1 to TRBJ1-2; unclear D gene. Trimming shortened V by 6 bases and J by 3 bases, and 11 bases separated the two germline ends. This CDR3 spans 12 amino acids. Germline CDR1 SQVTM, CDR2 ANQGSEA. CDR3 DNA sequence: TGCAGCGTAAAGGACGGCTACTATGGCTACACCTTC. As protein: CSVKDGYYGYTF.

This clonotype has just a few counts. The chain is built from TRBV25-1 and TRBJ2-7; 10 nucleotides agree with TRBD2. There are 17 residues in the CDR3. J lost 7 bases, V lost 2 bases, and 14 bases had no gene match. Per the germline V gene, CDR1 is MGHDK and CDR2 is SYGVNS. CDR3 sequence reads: CASSEMGHPTSGMEQYF. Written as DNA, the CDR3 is TGTGCCAGCAGTGAAATGGGGCACCCAACTAGCGGGATGGAGCAGTACTTC.

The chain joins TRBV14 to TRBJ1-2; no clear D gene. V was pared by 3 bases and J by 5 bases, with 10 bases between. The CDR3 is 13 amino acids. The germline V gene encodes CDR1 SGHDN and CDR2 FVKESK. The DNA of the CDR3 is TGTGCCAGCAGCCAGGGATCCGGATATGGCTACACCTTC. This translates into CASSQGSGYGYTF.

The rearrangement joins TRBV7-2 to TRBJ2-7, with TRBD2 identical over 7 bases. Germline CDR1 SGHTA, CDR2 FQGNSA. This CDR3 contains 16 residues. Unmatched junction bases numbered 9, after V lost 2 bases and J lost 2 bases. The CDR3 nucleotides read TGTGCCAGCAGCTTATCCCTAGCGGCCTCACCCTACGAGCAGTACTTC. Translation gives CASSLSLAASPYEQYF. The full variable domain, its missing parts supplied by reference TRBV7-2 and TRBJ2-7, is GAGVSQSPSNKVTEKGKDVELRCDPISGHTALYWYRQSLGQGLEFLIYFQGNSAPDKSGLPSDRFSAERTGGSVSTLTIQRTQQEDSAVYLCASSLSLAASPYEQYFGPGTRLTVT.

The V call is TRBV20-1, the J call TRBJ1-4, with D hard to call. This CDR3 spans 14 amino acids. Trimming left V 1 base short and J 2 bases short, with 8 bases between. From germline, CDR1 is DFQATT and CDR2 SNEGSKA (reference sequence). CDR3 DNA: TGCAGTGCTAGAGTTTTTGGGACTAATGAAAAACTGTTTTTT. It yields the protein CSARVFGTNEKLFF.

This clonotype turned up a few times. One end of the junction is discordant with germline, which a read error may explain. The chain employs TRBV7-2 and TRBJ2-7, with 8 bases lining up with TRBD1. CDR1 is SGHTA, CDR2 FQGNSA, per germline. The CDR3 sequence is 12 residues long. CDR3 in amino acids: CASSSFLAGQVF. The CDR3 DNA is TGTGCCAGCAGCTCTTTTCTTGCGGGACAGGTCTTC.

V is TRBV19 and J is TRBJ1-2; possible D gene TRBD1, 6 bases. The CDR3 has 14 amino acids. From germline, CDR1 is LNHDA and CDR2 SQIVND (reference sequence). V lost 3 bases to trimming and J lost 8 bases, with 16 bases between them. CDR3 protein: CASSIGDRLDGYTF. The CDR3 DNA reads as TGTGCCAGTAGTATCGGCGACAGGCTGGACGGCTACACCTTC.

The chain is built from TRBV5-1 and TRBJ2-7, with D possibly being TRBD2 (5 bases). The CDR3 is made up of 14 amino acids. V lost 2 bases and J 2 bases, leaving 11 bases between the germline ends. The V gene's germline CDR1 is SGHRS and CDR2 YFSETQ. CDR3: CASSFWNGAYEQYF. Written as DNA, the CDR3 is TGCGCCAGCAGCTTTTGGAACGGGGCCTACGAGCAGTACTTC.

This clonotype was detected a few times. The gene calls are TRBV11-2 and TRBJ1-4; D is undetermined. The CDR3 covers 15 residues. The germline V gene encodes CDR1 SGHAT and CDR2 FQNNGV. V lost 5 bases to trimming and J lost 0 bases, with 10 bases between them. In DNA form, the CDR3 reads TGTGCCAGCAGCCATTACGAATCAACTAATGAAAAACTGTTTTTT. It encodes CASSHYESTNEKLFF.

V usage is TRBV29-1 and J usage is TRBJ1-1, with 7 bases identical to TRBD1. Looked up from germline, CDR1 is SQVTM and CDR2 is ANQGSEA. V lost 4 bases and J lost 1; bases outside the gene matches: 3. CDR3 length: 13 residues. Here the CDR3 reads CSVVEGANTEAFF. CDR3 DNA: TGCAGCGTTGTTGAGGGGGCGAACACTGAAGCTTTCTTT.

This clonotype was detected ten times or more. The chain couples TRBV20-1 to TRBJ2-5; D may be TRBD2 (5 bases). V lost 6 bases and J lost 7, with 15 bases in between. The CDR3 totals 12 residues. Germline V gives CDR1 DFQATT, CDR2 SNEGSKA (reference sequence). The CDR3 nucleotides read TGCAGTGCCGAGGGCCGGTTAGGGACCCAGTACTTC. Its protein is CSAEGRLGTQYF.